This TCR beta chain was found in a study of identical twins. Study results and limitations: Instead of following the same donors, the conclusions were based on cross-sectional statistical analysis.

A universal primer site was incorporated via template switching, and the cDNA contained unique molecular identifiers. TCRdb independently ran MiXCR on the 5' RACE reads; one entry per CDR3 protein. The table records a few hundred thousand distinct CDR3 sequences, around a tenth of them present only once. The table lists this clonotype with a few counts. The antigen is not known. Germline values: CDR1 DFQATT, CDR2 SNEGSKA (reference sequence). V shed 3 bases and J 6 bases; nucleotides not matched to a gene: 3. The CDR3 consists of 13 residues. All donors comprised healthy Caucasians. These data also featured in a second study, about yellow fever vaccine responses in identical twins. From that study: Twins reportedly showed a vaccine T cell response that seemed partly convergent and partly personalized.

Sequenced: PBMCs. The V call is TRBV20-1, the J call TRBJ2-7; 12 bases are shared with TRBD2. The sequence was collected from a woman under 30 in good health. CDR3 region: CSARASGRGEQYF. CDR3 coding DNA: TGCAGTGCTAGGGCTAGCGGGAGGGGCGAGCAGTACTTC.